This T cell receptor beta chain is drawn from a study of OX40 agonist ivuxolimab in advanced cancers. Study as a whole: Partial responses were seen in three patients, one with hepatocellular carcinoma and two with cutaneous melanoma.

Libraries were prepared by immunoSEQ multiplex PCR; TCRdb keeps only in-frame clonotypes and omits some of them. The repertoire holds some 65,000 clones, with around 87% as singletons. General study points: Relatively little clonal expansion, among the lowest observed, appeared in partial responders at 0.1-3.0 mg/kg.

A note on this clone: What it binds is unknown.

People who had autoimmune disease history or systemic immunosuppression were excluded. The CDR3 sequence is 11 residues long. V was pared by 3 bases and J by 2 bases, with 1 base between. Per germline, CDR1 SGHNT and CDR2 YENEEA. The chain links TRBV11-3 to TRBJ2-5; D is uncertain. The sequence derives from an adult with an advanced solid tumor such as melanoma, head and neck, liver or kidney cancer. The input for sequencing was CD4+ or CD8+ T cells sorted from blood, taken in a trial of the OX40 agonist ivuxolimab. This CDR3 is CASSFQETQYF. The DNA of the CDR3 is TGTGCCAGCAGCTTTCAAGAGACCCAGTACTTC.